This T cell receptor (beta chain) was documented in a study of cytomegalovirus exposure and HLA in healthy donors. The CDR3 has 15 residues. V lost 3 bases to trimming and J lost 1 base; unmatched junction nucleotides: 0. CDR1 and CDR2 from the germline V gene are LNHDA and SQIVND (reference sequence). The PCR contained 60 Vbeta and 13 Jbeta primers. This table comes from immunoSEQ multiplex PCR, and its TCRdb copy is limited to in-frame clones, with some not included. This sample has some 170,000 clones; 60% to 80% occur once, and the top ten carry under 8%. Worth noting for this clone: The antigen is unknown.

Notes on the study in general: TCR beta V segments were, for the most part, productive about 87% or about 30% of the time in an earlier analysis. The majority of TCR sequences were rare, yet some public TCRs appeared in many donors.

The clonotype was recovered from a middle-aged man in good health and CMV-seropositive. V and J are TRBV19 and TRBJ2-6; 7 bases are a match to TRBD2. What was sequenced was PBMCs. The CDR3 DNA sequence: TGTGCCAGTAGTATCGGGGGGTCTGGGGCCAACGTCCTGACTTTC. It yields the protein CASSIGGSGANVLTF.